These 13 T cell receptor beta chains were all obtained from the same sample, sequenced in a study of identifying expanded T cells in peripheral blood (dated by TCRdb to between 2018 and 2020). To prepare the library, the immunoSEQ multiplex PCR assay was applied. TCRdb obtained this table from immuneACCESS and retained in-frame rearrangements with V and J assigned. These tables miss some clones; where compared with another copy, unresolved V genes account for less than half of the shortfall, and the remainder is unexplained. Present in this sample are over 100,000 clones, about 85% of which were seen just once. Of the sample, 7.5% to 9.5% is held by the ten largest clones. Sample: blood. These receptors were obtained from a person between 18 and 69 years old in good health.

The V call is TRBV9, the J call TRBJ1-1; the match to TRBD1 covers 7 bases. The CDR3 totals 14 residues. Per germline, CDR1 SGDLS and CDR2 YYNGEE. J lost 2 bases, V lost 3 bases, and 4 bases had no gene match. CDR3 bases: TGTGCCAGCAGCGCCAACAGGGGAAACACTGAAGCTTTCTTT. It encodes CASSANRGNTEAFF.

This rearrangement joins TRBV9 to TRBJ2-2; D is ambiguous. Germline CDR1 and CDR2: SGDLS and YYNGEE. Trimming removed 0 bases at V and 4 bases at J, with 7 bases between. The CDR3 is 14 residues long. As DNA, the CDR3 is TGTGCCAGCAGCGTAGACAGTGGCACCGGGGAGCTGTTTTTT. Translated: CASSVDSGTGELFF.

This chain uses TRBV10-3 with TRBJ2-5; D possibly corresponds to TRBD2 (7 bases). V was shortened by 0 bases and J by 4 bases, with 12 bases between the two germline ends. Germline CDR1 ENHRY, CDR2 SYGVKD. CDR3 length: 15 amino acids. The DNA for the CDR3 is TGTGCCATCAGTGAGTCGAAGAGGGGGGGAGAGACCCAGTACTTC. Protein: CAISESKRGGETQYF.

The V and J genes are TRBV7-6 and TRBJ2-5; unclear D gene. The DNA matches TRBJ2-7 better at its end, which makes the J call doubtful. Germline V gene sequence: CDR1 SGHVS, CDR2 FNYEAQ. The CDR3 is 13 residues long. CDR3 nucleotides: TGTGCCAGCAGCCCTGTCTCGGGTACCGAGCAGTACTTC. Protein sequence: CASSPVSGTEQYF.

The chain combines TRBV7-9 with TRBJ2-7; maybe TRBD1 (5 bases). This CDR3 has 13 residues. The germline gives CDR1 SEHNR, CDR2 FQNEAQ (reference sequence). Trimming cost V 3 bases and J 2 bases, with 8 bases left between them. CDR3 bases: TGTGCCAGCAGCTTTGAACAGGCCTACGAGCAGTACTTC. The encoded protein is CASSFEQAYEQYF.

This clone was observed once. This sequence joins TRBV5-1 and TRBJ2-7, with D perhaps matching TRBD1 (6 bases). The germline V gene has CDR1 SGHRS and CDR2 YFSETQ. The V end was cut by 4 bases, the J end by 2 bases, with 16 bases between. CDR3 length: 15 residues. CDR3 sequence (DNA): TGCGCCAGCAGCGCCCGGACAGTAGGCGCCTACGAGCAGTACTTC. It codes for CASSARTVGAYEQYF. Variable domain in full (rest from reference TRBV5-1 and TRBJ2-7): KAGVTQTPRYLIKTRGQQVTLSCSPISGHRSVSWYQQTPGQGLQFLFEYFSETQRNKGNFPGRFSGRQFSNSRSEMNVSTLELGDSALYLCASSARTVGAYEQYFGPGTRLTVT.

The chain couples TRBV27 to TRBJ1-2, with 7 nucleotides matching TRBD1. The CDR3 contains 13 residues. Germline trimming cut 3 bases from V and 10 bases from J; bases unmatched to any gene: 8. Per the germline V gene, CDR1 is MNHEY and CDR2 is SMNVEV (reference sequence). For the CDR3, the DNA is TGTGCCAGCAGTTTTCAGGGGGTACACCCCTACACCTTC. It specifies CASSFQGVHPYTF.

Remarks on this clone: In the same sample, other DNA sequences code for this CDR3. The CDR3 DNA reads TGTGCCAGCAGCCCTCGGGGCACAGATACGCAGTATTTT. Translated, it gives CASSPRGTDTQYF. The chain joins TRBV4-2 to TRBJ2-3; D gene unclear. V was shortened by 4 bases and J by 1 base, with 6 bases between the two germline ends. Germline CDR1 reads LGHNA; CDR2 reads YNFKEQ. CDR3 length equals 13 residues.

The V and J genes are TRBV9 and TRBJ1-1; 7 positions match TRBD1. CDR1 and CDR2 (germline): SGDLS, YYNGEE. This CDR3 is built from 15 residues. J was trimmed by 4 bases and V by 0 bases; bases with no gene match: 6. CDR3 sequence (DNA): TGTGCCAGCAGCGTAGAGGGACAGCGATCCACTGAAGCTTTCTTT. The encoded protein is CASSVEGQRSTEAFF.

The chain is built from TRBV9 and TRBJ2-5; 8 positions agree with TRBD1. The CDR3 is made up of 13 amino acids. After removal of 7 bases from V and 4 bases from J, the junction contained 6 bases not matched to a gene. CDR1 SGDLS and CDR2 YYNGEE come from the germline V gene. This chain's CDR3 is CASGSGGLETQYF. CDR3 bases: TGTGCCAGCGGGTCAGGGGGCCTAGAGACCCAGTACTTC.

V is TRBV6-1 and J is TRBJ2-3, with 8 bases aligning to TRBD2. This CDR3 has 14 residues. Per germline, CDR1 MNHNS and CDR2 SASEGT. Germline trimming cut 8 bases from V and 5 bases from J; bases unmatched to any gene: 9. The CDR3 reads CASGTGREVDTQYF. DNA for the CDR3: TGTGCCAGCGGGACCGGGAGGGAGGTAGATACGCAGTATTTT.

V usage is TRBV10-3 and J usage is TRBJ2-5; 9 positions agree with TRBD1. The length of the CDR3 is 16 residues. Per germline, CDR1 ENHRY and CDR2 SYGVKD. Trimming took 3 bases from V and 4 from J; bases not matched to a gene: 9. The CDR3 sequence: CAISDSDRGIGETQYF. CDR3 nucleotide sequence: TGTGCCATCAGTGACTCCGACAGGGGGATTGGAGAGACCCAGTACTTC.

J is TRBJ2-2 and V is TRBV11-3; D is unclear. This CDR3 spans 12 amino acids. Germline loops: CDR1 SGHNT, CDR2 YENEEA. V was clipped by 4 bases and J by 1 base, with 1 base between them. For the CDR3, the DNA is TGTGCCAGCAGCTGGAACACCGGGGAGCTGTTTTTT. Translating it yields CASSWNTGELFF. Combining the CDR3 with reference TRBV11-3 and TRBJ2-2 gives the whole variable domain EAGVVQSPRYKIIEKKQPVAFWCNPISGHNTLYWYLQNLGQGPELLIRYENEEAVDDSQLPKDRFSAERLKGVDSTLKIQPAELGDSAVYLCASSWNTGELFFGEGSRLTVL.